The 8 T cell receptor beta chains listed next were all sequenced from one sample in a study of shared clonotypes between healthy human individuals. Generated by immunoSEQ multiplex PCR, the TCRdb table keeps only in-frame clones and is missing some. In the table there are 400,000 to 600,000 clones, approximately 95% of which are singletons. Input material: naive CD4+ T cells sorted from blood. Subset denoted: CD45RA+ positively selected. The receptors were gathered from a woman in her thirties in good health.

The V and J genes are TRBV4-2 and TRBJ2-5; 8 bases align to TRBD2. CDR3 length: 15 amino acids. Looked up from germline, CDR1 is LGHNA and CDR2 is YNFKEQ. With V trimmed by 2 bases and J by 4 bases, 6 bases remained unmatched. The CDR3 sequence: CASSQHSGSAETQYF. As DNA, the CDR3 is TGTGCCAGCAGCCAACACAGCGGGAGTGCAGAGACCCAGTACTTC.

The rearrangement uses TRBV5-1 and TRBJ2-1; 8 bases line up with TRBD2. CDR1 is SGHRS and CDR2 is YFSETQ in the germline V gene. The CDR3 runs 17 residues. V lost 0 bases, J lost 0 bases, and 5 bases stayed unmatched. The CDR3 nucleotides read TGCGCCAGCAGCTTGGGACTAGCGTTAAGCTCCTACAATGAGCAGTTCTTC. Translated: CASSLGLALSSYNEQFF.

The chain recombines TRBV2 with TRBJ1-2, with 8 positions matching TRBD1. Trimming took 7 bases from V and 8 from J; bases not matched to a gene: 9. Germline CDR1 SNHLY, CDR2 FYNNEI. The CDR3 consists of 13 residues. CDR3: CASTSRDRLGYTF. For the CDR3, the DNA is TGTGCCAGCACCTCCCGGGACAGGCTAGGCTACACCTTC.

This chain connects TRBV5-1 to TRBJ2-7; 8 positions match TRBD2. Germline assignment: CDR1 SGHRS and CDR2 YFSETQ. The CDR3 loop spans 15 amino acids. Trimming at V came to 1 base and at J to 2 bases, leaving 5 bases not matched to a gene. In DNA, the CDR3 is TGCGCCAGCAGCTTGAGTCTAGCGGGCACCTACGAGCAGTACTTC. Translating gives CASSLSLAGTYEQYF.

This clone was seen just once. This sequence joins TRBV28 and TRBJ1-1; D unclear. Looked up from germline, CDR1 is MDHEN and CDR2 is SYDVKM. The germline V and J ends were trimmed by 7 bases and 8 bases, with 11 bases remaining between them. This CDR3 has 11 amino acids. The CDR3 coding sequence is TGTGCCAGCACTTCTCTGTGGGAAGCTTTCTTT. This codes for CASTSLWEAFF.

The chain links TRBV29-1 to TRBJ2-1, with D perhaps matching TRBD2 (5 bases). Germline values: CDR1 SQVTM, CDR2 ANQGSEA. The V and J ends lost 3 bases and 8 bases respectively, with 11 bases between them. CDR3 length equals 12 residues. The CDR3 loop reads CSVDLPGDEQFF. The DNA for the CDR3 is TGCAGCGTTGATCTTCCCGGGGATGAGCAGTTCTTC.

This clone was seen once. The chain has TRBV13 and TRBJ2-7; D remains ambiguous. V dropped 3 bases and J dropped 2 bases, with 8 bases sitting between them. CDR3 length: 13 residues. Germline CDR1 PRHDT, CDR2 FYEKMQ (reference sequence). In DNA, the CDR3 is TGTGCCAGCAGCTTCCGCGAGACCTACGAGCAGTACTTC. Protein product: CASSFRETYEQYF.

This sequence joins TRBV5-4 and TRBJ2-2; D tentatively reads TRBD1 or TRBD2 (5 bases each). The CDR3 covers 15 residues. Trimming pared 4 bases from V and 2 bases from J, leaving 12 bases between. The germline gives CDR1 SGHNT, CDR2 YYREEE (reference sequence). The CDR3 spells CASSRSGHNTGELFF. In DNA form, the CDR3 reads TGTGCCAGCAGCCGATCGGGGCATAACACCGGGGAGCTGTTTTTT.